This TCR beta chain was observed in a study of CD8 T cells in ankylosing spondylitis. Overall study findings and caveats: Within ankylosing spondylitis blood, a TCR beta motif made up of seven to nine highly homologous variants appeared to be characteristic. Within matched ankylosing spondylitis synovial fluid, disease-linked clones were reportedly significantly enriched. Reactive arthritis synovial fluid and blood were previously reported to contain some motif variants.

Germline V gene lookup returns CDR1 DFQATT and CDR2 SNEGSKA (reference sequence). The length of the CDR3 is 13 residues. Trimming took 1 base from V and 5 from J, leaving 12 bases between them. A word on this clonotype: Antigen specificity is unknown.

Libraries for TCR beta were made by quantitative 5'-RACE with molecular barcodes. TCRdb used MiXCR to reprocess the 5' RACE reads, holding one entry per CDR3 protein. The sample has nearly 350,000 distinct CDR3 sequences; about 15% are singletons. V gene TRBV20-1 combines with J gene TRBJ2-7; D unclear. This clonotype was sampled from a male donor with ankylosing spondylitis or in good health (not recorded which). Sample: blood, either unsorted or a sorted T cell fraction (not recorded which). CDR3 sequence (DNA): TGCAGTGCTAGAGTTCCAACCCACAACGAGCAGTACTTC. This gives the protein CSARVPTHNEQYF.